What follows describes a single T cell receptor (beta chain). What it binds is not known. This specimen belongs to a study of shared clonotypes between healthy human individuals. Background on the study: Three men and two women, aged 18 to 49, were donors. Regarding the study as a whole: Generation probabilities were higher for clonotypes shared across all four sorted-subset donors than for unshared ones. When naive CD4 clonotypes were compared across a handful of donors, 4% to 6.5% were shared. Read depth was anticipated to influence clonotype sharing among donors.

The naive CD8 subset, CD45RO-negative cells positively selected for CCR7, excluded terminally differentiated effector memory CD45RA+ cells. CDR3 size: 15 residues. Germline values: CDR1 LNHDA, CDR2 SQIVND (reference sequence). Trimming pared 3 bases from V and 4 bases from J, leaving 12 bases between. Repertoires were generated with immunoSEQ multiplex PCR, while TCRdb's copy carries only in-frame clones and drops some. The sample holds approximately 1.9 million clones, just under 95% seen once. The sequenced material came from naive CD8+ T cells from PBMCs. The chain recombines TRBV19 with TRBJ2-2; no firm D call. The source is a man aged 18 to 29 in good health. Some clones in this sample may be carry-over from other donors' samples. CDR3 nucleotides: TGTGCCAGTAGTATCTCTTGGGGAACCACCGGGGAGCTGTTTTTT. The encoded protein is CASSISWGTTGELFF.